The T cell receptor beta chain under discussion was sequenced for a study of blood T cell repertoires in COVID-19. Turning to the study itself: Sites in the United States, Italy and Spain provided acute and convalescent COVID-19 samples. Sample material is recorded as cDNA or gDNA derived from T cells, B-cell-depleted T cells, or PBMCs.

As processed by the authors: Researchers report that nucleated cell counts were estimated from reference gene primer amplification. TCRdb keeps only in-frame clones here, not all; method: immunoSEQ multiplex PCR. Clone size and V and J calls were adopted from that table, with D and trimming inferred from the DNA. The sample consists of over 250,000 clones, about 73% of them appearing once. CDR1 and CDR2 (germline): DFQATT, SNEGSKA (reference sequence). The ends were cut back, 3 bases at V and 1 base at J, with 6 bases in the middle. The CDR3 sequence is 13 residues long. The TCR comes from an elderly woman with acute or convalescent COVID-19. Specimen: peripheral blood. The V gene is TRBV20-1, the J gene TRBJ2-2; D remains unclear. CDR3 protein: CSASSRNTGELFF. DNA for the CDR3: TGCAGTGCTAGTTCCAGGAACACCGGGGAGCTGTTTTTT.